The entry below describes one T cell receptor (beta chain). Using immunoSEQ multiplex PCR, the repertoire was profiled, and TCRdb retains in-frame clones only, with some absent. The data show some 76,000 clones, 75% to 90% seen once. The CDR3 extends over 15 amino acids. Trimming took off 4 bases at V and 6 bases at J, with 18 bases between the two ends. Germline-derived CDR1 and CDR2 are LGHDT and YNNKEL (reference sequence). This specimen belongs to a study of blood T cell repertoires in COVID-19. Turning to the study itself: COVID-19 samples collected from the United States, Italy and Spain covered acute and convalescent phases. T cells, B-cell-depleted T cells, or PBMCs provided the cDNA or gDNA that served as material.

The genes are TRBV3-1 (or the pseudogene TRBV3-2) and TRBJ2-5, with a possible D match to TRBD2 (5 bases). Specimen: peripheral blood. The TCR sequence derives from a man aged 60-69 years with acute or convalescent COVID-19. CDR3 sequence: CASSLGAGDEKTQYF. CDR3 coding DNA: TGTGCCAGCAGCCTGGGAGCTGGGGATGAAAAGACCCAGTACTTC.